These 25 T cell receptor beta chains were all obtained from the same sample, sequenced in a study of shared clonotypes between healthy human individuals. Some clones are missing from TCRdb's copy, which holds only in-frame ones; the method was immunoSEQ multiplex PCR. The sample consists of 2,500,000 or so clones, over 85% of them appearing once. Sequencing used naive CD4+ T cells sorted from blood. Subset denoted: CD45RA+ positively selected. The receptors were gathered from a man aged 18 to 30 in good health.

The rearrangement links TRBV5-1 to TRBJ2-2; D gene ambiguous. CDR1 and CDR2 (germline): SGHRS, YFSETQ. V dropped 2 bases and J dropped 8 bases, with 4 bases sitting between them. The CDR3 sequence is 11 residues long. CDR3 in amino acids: CASSFRGELFF. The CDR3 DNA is TGCGCCAGCAGCTTTCGTGGGGAGCTGTTTTTT. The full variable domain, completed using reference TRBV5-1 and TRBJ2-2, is KAGVTQTPRYLIKTRGQQVTLSCSPISGHRSVSWYQQTPGQGLQFLFEYFSETQRNKGNFPGRFSGRQFSNSRSEMNVSTLELGDSALYLCASSFRGELFFGEGSRLTVL.

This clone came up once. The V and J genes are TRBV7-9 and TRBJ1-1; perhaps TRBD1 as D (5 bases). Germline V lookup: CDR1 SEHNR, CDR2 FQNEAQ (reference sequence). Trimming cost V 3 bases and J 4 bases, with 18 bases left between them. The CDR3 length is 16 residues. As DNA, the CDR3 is TGTGCCAGCAGCTTCCTCGTGGGGGGAGGGTCCACTGAAGCTTTCTTT. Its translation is CASSFLVGGGSTEAFF.

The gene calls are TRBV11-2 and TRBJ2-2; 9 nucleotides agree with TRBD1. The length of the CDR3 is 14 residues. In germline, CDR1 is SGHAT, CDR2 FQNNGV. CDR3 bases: TGTGCAACTCACAGGGGGCAGAACACCGGGGAGCTGTTTTTT. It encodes CATHRGQNTGELFF.

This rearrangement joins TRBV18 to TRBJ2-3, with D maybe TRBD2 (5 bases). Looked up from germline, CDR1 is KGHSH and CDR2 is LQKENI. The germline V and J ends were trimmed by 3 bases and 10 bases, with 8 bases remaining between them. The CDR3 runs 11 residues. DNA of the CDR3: TGTGCCAGCTCACCGAGCGGCGCGCAGTATTTT. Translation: CASSPSGAQYF. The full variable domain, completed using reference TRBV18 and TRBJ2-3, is NAGVMQNPRHLVRRRGQEARLRCSPMKGHSHVYWYRQLPEEGLKFMVYLQKENIIDESGMPKERFSAEFPKEGPSILRIQQVVRGDSAAYFCASSPSGAQYFGPGTRLTVL.

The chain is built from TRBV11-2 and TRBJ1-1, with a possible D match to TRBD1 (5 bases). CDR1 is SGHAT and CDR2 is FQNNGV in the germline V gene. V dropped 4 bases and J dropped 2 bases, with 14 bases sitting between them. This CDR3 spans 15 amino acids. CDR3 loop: CASSSRGVGNTEAFF. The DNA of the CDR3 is TGTGCCAGCAGCTCGCGGGGGGTGGGTAACACTGAAGCTTTCTTT. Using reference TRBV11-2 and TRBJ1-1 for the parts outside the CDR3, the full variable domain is EAGVAQSPRYKIIEKRQSVAFWCNPISGHATLYWYQQILGQGPKLLIQFQNNGVVDDSQLPKDRFSAERLKGVDSTLKIQPAKLEDSAVYLCASSSRGVGNTEAFFGQGTRLTVV.

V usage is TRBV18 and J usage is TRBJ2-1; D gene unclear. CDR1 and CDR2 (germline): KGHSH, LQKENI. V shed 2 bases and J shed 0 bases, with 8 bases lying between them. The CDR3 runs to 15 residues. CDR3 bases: TGTGCCAGCTCACCATACAGAATCTCCTACAATGAGCAGTTCTTC. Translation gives CASSPYRISYNEQFF. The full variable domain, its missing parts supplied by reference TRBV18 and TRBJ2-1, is NAGVMQNPRHLVRRRGQEARLRCSPMKGHSHVYWYRQLPEEGLKFMVYLQKENIIDESGMPKERFSAEFPKEGPSILRIQQVVRGDSAAYFCASSPYRISYNEQFFGPGTRLTVL.

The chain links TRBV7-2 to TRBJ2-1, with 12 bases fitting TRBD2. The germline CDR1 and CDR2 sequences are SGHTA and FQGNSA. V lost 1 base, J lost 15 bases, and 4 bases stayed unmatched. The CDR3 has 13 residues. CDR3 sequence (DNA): TGTGCCAGCAGCTTAGGGCTAGCGGGAGGGTGGTTCTTC. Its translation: CASSLGLAGGWFF.

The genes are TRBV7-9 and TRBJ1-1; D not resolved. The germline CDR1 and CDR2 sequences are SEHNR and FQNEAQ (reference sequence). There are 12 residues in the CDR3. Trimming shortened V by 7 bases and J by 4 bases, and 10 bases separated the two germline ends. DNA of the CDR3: TGTGCCAGCACACAGAAAGGCACTGAAGCTTTCTTT. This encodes CASTQKGTEAFF.

The CDR3 sequence: CASSLGAGGRTGELFF. CDR3 bases: TGTGCCAGCAGCTTGGGAGCGGGAGGGCGGACCGGGGAGCTGTTTTTT. The rearrangement joins TRBV5-6 to TRBJ2-2; TRBD2 agrees at 10 bases. V lost 0 bases to trimming and J lost 5 bases; unmatched junction nucleotides: 4. The V gene's germline CDR1 is SGHDT and CDR2 YYEEEE. There are 16 residues in the CDR3.

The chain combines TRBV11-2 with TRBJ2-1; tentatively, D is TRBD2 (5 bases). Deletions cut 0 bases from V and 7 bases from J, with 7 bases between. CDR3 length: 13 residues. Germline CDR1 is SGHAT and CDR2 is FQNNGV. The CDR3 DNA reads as TGTGCCAGCAGCTTAGATAGGAGGAATGAGCAGTTCTTC. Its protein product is CASSLDRRNEQFF.

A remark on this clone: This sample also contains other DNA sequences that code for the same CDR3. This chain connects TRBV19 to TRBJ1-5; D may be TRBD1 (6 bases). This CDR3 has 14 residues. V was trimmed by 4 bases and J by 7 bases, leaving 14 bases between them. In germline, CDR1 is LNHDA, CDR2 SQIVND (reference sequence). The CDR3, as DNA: TGTGCCAGTAGTACGGACAGCGGCGGGCAGCCCCAGCATTTT. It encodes CASSTDSGGQPQHF.

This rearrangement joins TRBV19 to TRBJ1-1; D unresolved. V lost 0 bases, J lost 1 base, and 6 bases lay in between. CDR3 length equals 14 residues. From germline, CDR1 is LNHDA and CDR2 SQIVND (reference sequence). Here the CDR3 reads CASSIDRPNTEAFF. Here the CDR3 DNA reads TGTGCCAGTAGTATAGACCGACCGAACACTGAAGCTTTCTTT.

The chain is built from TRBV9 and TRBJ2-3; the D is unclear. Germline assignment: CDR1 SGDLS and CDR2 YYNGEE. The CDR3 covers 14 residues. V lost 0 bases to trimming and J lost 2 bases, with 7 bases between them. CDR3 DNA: TGTGCCAGCAGCGTAGATAGGTACACAGATACGCAGTATTTT. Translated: CASSVDRYTDTQYF. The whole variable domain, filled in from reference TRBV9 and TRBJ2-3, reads DSGVTQTPKHLITATGQRVTLRCSPRSGDLSVYWYQQSLDQGLQFLIQYYNGEERAKGNILERFSAQQFPDLHSELNLSSLELGDSALYFCASSVDRYTDTQYFGPGTRLTVL.

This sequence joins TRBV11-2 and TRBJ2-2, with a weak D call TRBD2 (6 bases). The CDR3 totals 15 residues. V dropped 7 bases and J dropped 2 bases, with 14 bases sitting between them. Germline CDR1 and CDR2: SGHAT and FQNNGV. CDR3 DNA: TGTGCCAGCACCCTAGAGGGACTCAACACCGGGGAGCTGTTTTTT. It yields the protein CASTLEGLNTGELFF.

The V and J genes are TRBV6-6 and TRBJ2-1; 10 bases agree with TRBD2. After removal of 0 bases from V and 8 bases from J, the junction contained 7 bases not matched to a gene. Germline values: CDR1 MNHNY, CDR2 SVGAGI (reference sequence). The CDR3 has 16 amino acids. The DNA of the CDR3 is TGTGCCAGCAGTTACTCCCTAGCGGGAGTTGGGTATGAGCAGTTCTTC. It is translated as CASSYSLAGVGYEQFF.

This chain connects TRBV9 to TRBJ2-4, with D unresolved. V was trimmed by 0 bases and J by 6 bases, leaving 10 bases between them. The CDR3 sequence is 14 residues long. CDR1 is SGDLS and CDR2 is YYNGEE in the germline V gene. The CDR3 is CASSVDWVGNIQYF. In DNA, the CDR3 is TGTGCCAGCAGCGTAGATTGGGTGGGAAACATTCAGTACTTC.

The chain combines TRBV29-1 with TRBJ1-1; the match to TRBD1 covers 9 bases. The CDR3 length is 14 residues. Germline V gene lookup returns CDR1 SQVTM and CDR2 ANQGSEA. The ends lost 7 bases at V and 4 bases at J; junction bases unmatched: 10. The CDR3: CSGGTGLGGTEAFF. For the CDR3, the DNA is TGCAGCGGGGGGACAGGGCTTGGGGGCACTGAAGCTTTCTTT.

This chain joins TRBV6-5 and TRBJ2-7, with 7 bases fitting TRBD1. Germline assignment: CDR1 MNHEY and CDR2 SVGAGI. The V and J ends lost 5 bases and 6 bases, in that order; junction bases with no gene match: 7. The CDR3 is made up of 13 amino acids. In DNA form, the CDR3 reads TGTGCCAGCAGTGACAGGGTTTATCGCGAGCAGTACTTC. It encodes CASSDRVYREQYF.

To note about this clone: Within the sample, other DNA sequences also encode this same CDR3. CDR3 protein: CASSLAESYEQYF. The CDR3 DNA follows: TGCGCCAGCAGCTTGGCTGAATCCTACGAGCAGTACTTC. The chain joins TRBV5-1 to TRBJ2-7; D gene unclear. Germline-derived CDR1 and CDR2 are SGHRS and YFSETQ. Trimming took 0 bases from V and 1 from J, leaving 5 bases between them. The CDR3 consists of 13 residues.

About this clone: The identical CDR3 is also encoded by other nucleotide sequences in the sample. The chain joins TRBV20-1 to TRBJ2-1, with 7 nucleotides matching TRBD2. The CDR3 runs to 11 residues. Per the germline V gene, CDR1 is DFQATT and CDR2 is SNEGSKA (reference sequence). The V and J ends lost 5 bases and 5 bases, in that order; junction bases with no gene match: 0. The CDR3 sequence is CSAGGDNEQFF. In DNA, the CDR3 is TGCAGTGCTGGGGGGGACAATGAGCAGTTCTTC.

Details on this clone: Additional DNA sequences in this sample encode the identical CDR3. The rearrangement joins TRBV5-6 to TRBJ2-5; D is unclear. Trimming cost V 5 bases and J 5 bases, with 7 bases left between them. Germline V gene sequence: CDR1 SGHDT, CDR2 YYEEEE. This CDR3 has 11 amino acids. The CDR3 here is CASSLAETQYF. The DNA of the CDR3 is TGTGCCAGCAGTCTGGCGGAGACCCAGTACTTC.

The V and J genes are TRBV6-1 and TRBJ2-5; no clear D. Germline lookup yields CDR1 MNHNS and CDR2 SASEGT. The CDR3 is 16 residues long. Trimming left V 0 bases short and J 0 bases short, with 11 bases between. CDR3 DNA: TGTGCCAGCAGTGAAGCCCCAGAGAAGTACCAAGAGACCCAGTACTTC. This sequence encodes CASSEAPEKYQETQYF.

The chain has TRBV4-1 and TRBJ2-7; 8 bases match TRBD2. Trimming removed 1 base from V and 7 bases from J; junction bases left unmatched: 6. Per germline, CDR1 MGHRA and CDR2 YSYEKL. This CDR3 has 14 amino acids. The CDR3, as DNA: TGCGCCAGCAGCCAAGCGGCGGGGGGATATGAGCAGTACTTC. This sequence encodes CASSQAAGGYEQYF.

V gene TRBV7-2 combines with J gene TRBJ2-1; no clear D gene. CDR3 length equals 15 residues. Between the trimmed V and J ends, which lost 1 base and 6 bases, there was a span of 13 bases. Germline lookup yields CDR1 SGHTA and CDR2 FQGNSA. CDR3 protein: CASSLEGLGSNEQFF. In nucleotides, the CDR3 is TGTGCCAGCAGCTTAGAAGGGCTAGGTAGCAATGAGCAGTTCTTC. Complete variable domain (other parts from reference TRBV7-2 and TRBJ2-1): GAGVSQSPSNKVTEKGKDVELRCDPISGHTALYWYRQSLGQGLEFLIYFQGNSAPDKSGLPSDRFSAERTGGSVSTLTIQRTQQEDSAVYLCASSLEGLGSNEQFFGPGTRLTVL.

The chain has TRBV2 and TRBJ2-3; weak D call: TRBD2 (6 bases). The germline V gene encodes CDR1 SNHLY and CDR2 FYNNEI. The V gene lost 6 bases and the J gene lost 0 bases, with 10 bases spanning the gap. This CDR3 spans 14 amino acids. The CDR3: CASRISGSTDTQYF. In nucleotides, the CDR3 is TGTGCCAGCAGGATAAGCGGGAGCACAGATACGCAGTATTTT.